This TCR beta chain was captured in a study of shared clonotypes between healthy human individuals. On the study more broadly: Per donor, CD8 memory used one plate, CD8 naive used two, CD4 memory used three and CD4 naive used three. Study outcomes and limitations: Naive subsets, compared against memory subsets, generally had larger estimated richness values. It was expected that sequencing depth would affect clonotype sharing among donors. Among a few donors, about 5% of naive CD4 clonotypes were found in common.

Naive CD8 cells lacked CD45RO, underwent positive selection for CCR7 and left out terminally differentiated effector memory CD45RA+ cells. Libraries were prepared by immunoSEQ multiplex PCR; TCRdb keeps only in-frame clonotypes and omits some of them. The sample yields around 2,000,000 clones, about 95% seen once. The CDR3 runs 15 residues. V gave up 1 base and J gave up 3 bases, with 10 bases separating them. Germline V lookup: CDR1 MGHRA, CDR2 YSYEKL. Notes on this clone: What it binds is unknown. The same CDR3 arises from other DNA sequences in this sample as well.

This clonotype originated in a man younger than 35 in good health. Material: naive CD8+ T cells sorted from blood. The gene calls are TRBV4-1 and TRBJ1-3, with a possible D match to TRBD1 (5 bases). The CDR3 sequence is CASSQVGGSGNTIYF. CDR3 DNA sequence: TGCGCCAGCAGCCAAGTTGGGGGGAGTGGAAACACCATATATTTT.